The next 10 T cell receptor beta chains were all read from a single sample in a study of T-cell reconstitution after alpha-beta-depleted transplantation in children. Unique molecular identifiers were incorporated when the TCRbeta library was constructed. TCRdb re-analysed the PCR reads in MiXCR, keeping a single row per CDR3 protein. The sample has about 460,000 distinct CDR3 sequences, 10% seen once. This specimen consisted of PBMCs, obtained before TCRalphabeta/CD19-depleted stem cell transplant. Receptors were obtained from a child aged 2 to 15 with inherited bone marrow failure, due to receive a stem cell transplant.

This clonotype appeared many times. The CDR3 spells CASSPRTGEGYEQYF. DNA of the CDR3: TGCGCCAGCAGCCCGAGGACAGGGGAGGGATACGAGCAGTACTTC. The V call is TRBV5-1, the J call TRBJ2-7; 9 bases fit TRBD1. Trimming cost V 4 bases and J 4 bases; bases outside gene matches: 9. The CDR3 spans 15 residues. Germline V gene data show CDR1 as SGHRS and CDR2 as YFSETQ.

This clonotype showed up many times. The chain recombines TRBV20-1 with TRBJ2-7, with 10 bases that match TRBD2. This CDR3 region has 13 residues. Trimming at V came to 2 bases and at J to 6 bases, leaving 4 bases not matched to a gene. Looked up from germline, CDR1 is DFQATT and CDR2 is SNEGSKA (reference sequence). This CDR3 reads CSARWLAGAEQYF. The CDR3 region has the DNA TGCAGTGCTAGATGGCTAGCGGGAGCCGAGCAGTACTTC.

The rearrangement uses TRBV30 and TRBJ2-5, with 13 bases lining up with TRBD2. After removal of 4 bases from V and 2 bases from J, the junction contained 16 bases not matched to a gene. This CDR3 comprises 19 residues. CDR1 is GTSNPN, CDR2 SVGIG, per germline (reference sequence). Here the CDR3 DNA reads TGTGCCTGGAATCTGTTCCCGAGACTAGCGGGAGGCATACAAGAGACCCAGTACTTC. Translation: CAWNLFPRLAGGIQETQYF.

With regard to this clonotype: This may arise from a read error, as a much more abundant clone is one base away. V is TRBV27 and J is TRBJ2-1, with 9 bases matching TRBD1. The CDR3 has 15 residues. Per the germline V gene, CDR1 is MNHEY and CDR2 is SMNVEV (reference sequence). The CDR3 region has the DNA TGTGCCAGCAGTTTAGGGACAGGGCAATACAATGACCAGTTCTTC. Residues: CASSLGTGQYNDQFF.

This clonotype has at least ten counts. The CDR3 DNA sequence: TGCGCCAGCAGCTTCGGGACTAGCGGGACGGGCGAGCAGTACTTC. This sequence encodes CASSFGTSGTGEQYF. The chain couples TRBV5-1 to TRBJ2-7; 13 bases line up with TRBD2. The CDR3 consists of 15 residues. The trim removed 2 bases at V and 6 bases at J, leaving 5 bases unmatched. Germline V gene lookup returns CDR1 SGHRS and CDR2 YFSETQ.

This chain links TRBV7-9 with TRBJ2-3, with D possibly TRBD1 on 6 matching bases. This CDR3 contains 16 residues. V shed 5 bases and J shed 0 bases, with 15 bases lying between them. CDR1 and CDR2 (germline): SEHNR, FQNEAQ (reference sequence). The CDR3 region is CASSGGPLGSTDTQYF. The CDR3 DNA reads TGTGCCAGCAGCGGGGGCCCGCTAGGTAGCACAGATACGCAGTATTTT.

This clonotype was counted ten times or more. The chain is built from TRBV27 and TRBJ2-2, with D possibly matching TRBD2 (5 bases). CDR1 and CDR2 from the germline V gene are MNHEY and SMNVEV (reference sequence). This CDR3 region has 14 residues. V lost 3 bases and J lost 5, with 10 bases in between. CDR3 region: CASSFRGGTGELFF. The CDR3 nucleotides are TGTGCCAGCAGTTTTCGGGGTGGGACCGGGGAGCTGTTTTTT.

This clonotype appeared a few times. The chain uses TRBV7-2 and TRBJ2-1, with a possible D match to TRBD2 (6 bases). The CDR3 covers 13 residues. In germline, CDR1 is SGHTA, CDR2 FQGNSA. V lost 5 bases and J 14 bases, leaving 19 bases between the germline ends. For the CDR3, the DNA is TGTGCCAGCAGCCCCCAACGGGAGATTCAAGAGTTCTTC. Amino acid sequence: CASSPQREIQEFF.

In this sample, this clonotype turned up many times. The V call is TRBV27, the J call TRBJ2-2; D is perhaps TRBD1 or TRBD2 (5 bases each). CDR3 length equals 15 residues. Trimming left V 3 bases short and J 4 bases short, with 12 bases between. Germline V gene data show CDR1 as MNHEY and CDR2 as SMNVEV (reference sequence). The CDR3 sequence: CASSLGVLATGELFF. CDR3 DNA: TGTGCCAGCAGTTTGGGGGTCCTGGCCACCGGGGAGCTGTTTTTT.

Many counts were recorded for this clonotype. The chain employs TRBV2 and TRBJ1-2; D is undetermined. This CDR3 is built from 13 residues. Germline assignment: CDR1 SNHLY and CDR2 FYNNEI. The V end lost 1 base, the J end lost 4 bases, and 7 bases lay between the germline ends. The CDR3 sequence: CASSEVRTYGYTF. CDR3 nucleotides: TGTGCCAGCAGTGAAGTTCGGACCTATGGCTACACCTTC.